This paragraph covers one TCR beta chain sequence. This clone was seen only once. No antigen is known for it. Base qualities are missing; no much larger clone stands one base away. The sample's time point label is to be understood as: cycle 4 day 1 (C4D1), after five to seven weeks of nivolumab. Relapse after autologous stem cell transplantation had occurred in all trial patients, and cohorts A, B and C were distinguished by prior brentuximab vedotin exposure. Magnetic negative selection with a Miltenyi CD4+ T cell isolation kit was used to purify CD4+ T cells from thawed PBMCs. A total of over 50 patients with relapsed/refractory classical Hodgkin lymphoma made up the trial cohort, and each patient's best overall response was complete response, partial response or progressive disease. In the multi-cohort phase II CheckMate 205 trial, trial patients received single-agent nivolumab. An independent review committee assessed best overall response by applying the 2007 International Working Group response criteria. Trial PBMCs were obtained immediately prior to nivolumab initiation (C1D1) and on therapy at cycle 2 day 1 and cycle 4 day 1. Peripheral blood was collected in 8 mL Vacutainer Cell Preparation Tubes, from which PBMCs were isolated by centrifugation and then cryopreserved. Purified CD4+ and CD8+ fractions were generated only in cases for which an additional PBMC sample was available. Magnetically labelled cells were depleted on LS columns in a quadroMACS separator, and the flow-through was collected as the purified fraction.

These data originate in a study of PD-1 blockade in classical Hodgkin lymphoma (dated by TCRdb to 2020 to 2022). Background on the whole study: Nivolumab dosing was 3 mg/kg intravenously every 2 weeks, continuing until either disease progression or unacceptable toxicity. To define a peripheral blood immune signature of response to PD-1 blockade in classical Hodgkin lymphoma, the study combined TCR beta sequencing with CyTOF.

Including cysteine and phenylalanine, the CDR3 has 11 amino acids. CDR3 DNA is the only sequence kept; it has 33 bases, read in frame from the first base. From the germline V gene, CDR1 is WSHSY and CDR2 is SAAADI. V is cut by 7 bases and J by 3 bases, and the space between the germline ends is 5 bases. Genomic DNA was extracted with the Qiagen DNeasy kit from unsorted PBMCs and from negatively selected CD4+ and CD8+ fractions. Using primers that anneal to V and J segments, immunoSEQ multiplex PCR amplified the TCR beta CDR3 regions. Amplification bias was minimized using a synthetic immune receptor repertoire, and residual bias was removed computationally after sequencing. The study's own analysis went as follows. Repertoire diversity was quantified as the Shannon entropy index using custom Python scripts. Unsorted, CD4+ and CD8+ repertoires were analyzed separately, except in combined analyses where CD4+ and CD8+ sequences were merged in silico. A clone was considered expanded if an increase in frequency of at least 2-fold after treatment relative to C1D1 was found, and a pseudocount of 0.5 was applied to clones undetected at baseline. Clones with 0 or 1 copy at C1D1 were defined as singleton clones, while clones with 2 or more copies were defined as non-singleton clones. Clones expanded in unsorted samples were assigned a CD4+, CD8+ or unknown annotation through matching of protein sequences in sorted samples from the same patient. Wilcoxon tests on paired samples were used to test changes in diversity from C1D1 to C4D1. The table comes from immuneACCESS by way of TCRdb, which keeps in-frame sequences with V and J called. Part of the clones is missing from these tables; in studies checked, under half for an unresolved V gene and the rest for unknown reasons. The DNA gave D and trimming, while V, J and clone size come from that table. The sample table contains around 18,000 clones; only one count was recorded for roughly 75% of them. 2% to 2.5% of the sample is held by the ten biggest clonotypes.

What the research found in general, with its limitations: Trial patients achieving complete response had baseline diversity similar to newly diagnosed patients, whereas partial responders and progressors had significantly lower diversity. The study was restricted to a single clinical trial cohort, and the causes of repertoire differences, possibly disease activity or prior therapy, were left undefined. Lower diversity was seen in patients whose nivolumab began less than 1 year after ASCT, and these patients were left out of later analyses so that immune reconstitution would not confound the results. Baseline TCR diversity was reported to be lower in newly diagnosed patients than in healthy donors and to be lower still in relapsed/refractory patients. A significant rise by C4D1 was seen in CD4+ but not CD8+ TCR diversity (p=0.0027 vs p=0.16), with the rise being most apparent in complete responders (p=0.02).

Recombination connected TRBV10-2 to TRBJ2-3; no D gene can be assigned with confidence. The sample consisted of CD4+ T cells from blood, taken before the fourth cycle of nivolumab. This clonotype was sampled from a human donor with classical Hodgkin lymphoma. The CDR3 reads as follows: CASTGTDTQYF. The bases are TGCGCCAGCACCGGTACAGATACGCAGTATTTT.